The present TCR beta chain was sequenced within a study of blood T cell repertoires in COVID-19. Study context: Donors in the United States, Italy and Spain gave samples during acute or convalescent COVID-19. The analysed material was cDNA or gDNA that came from T cells, B-cell-depleted T cells, or PBMCs.

In the original workflow: By means of reference gene primer amplification, nucleated cell counts were estimated. Libraries were prepared by immunoSEQ multiplex PCR; TCRdb keeps only in-frame clonotypes and omits some of them. The DNA was the basis for D and trimming; V, J and clone size are from that table. This sample has about 59,000 clones; over 70% occur once, and the top ten carry 14%. Germline V gene data show CDR1 as SEHNR and CDR2 as FQNEAQ (reference sequence). CDR3 size: 14 residues. V lost 3 bases, J lost 2 bases, and 10 bases lay in between. The receptor was derived from a woman between 65 and 79 years old with acute or convalescent COVID-19. This chain links TRBV7-9 with TRBJ1-1; D possibly corresponds to TRBD1 (6 bases). The sample was peripheral blood. The CDR3 region is CASSFTGTNTEAFF. In DNA form, the CDR3 reads TGTGCCAGCAGCTTCACCGGGACAAACACTGAAGCTTTCTTT. The complete variable domain, with remaining parts taken from reference TRBV7-9 and TRBJ1-1, reads DTGVSQNPRHKITKRGQNVTFRCDPISEHNRLYWYRQTLGQGPEFLTYFQNEAQLEKSRLLSDRFSAERPKGSFSTLEIQRTEQGDSAMYLCASSFTGTNTEAFFGQGTRLTVV.